This entry concerns a single T cell receptor (beta chain). Its antigen remains unidentified. Using immunoSEQ multiplex PCR, the repertoire was profiled, and TCRdb retains in-frame clones only, with some absent. The profile shows under 80,000 clones, 80% to 95% of them singletons. The data are from a study of OX40 agonist ivuxolimab in advanced cancers. About the research overall: The dose of intravenous ivuxolimab that patients received every 2 weeks ranged from 0.01 to 10 mg/kg.

Study-wide results and caveats: More expanded clones were seen, on average, in CD8+ T cells than in CD4+. Partial responders at 0.1-3.0 mg/kg had among the lowest clonal expansion.

Here the sequenced sample was CD4+ or CD8+ T cells sorted from blood, taken in a trial of the OX40 agonist ivuxolimab. This TCR came from an adult with an advanced solid tumor such as melanoma, head and neck, liver or kidney cancer.

Here the CDR3 DNA reads TGTGCCAGCAGCTTAGGGGGCGGAATCAATGAGCAGTTCTTC. It translates to CASSLGGGINEQFF. The chain employs TRBV13 and TRBJ2-1; D is unresolved. This CDR3 is built from 14 residues. V was clipped by 0 bases and J by 6 bases, with 9 bases between them. Germline CDR1 PRHDT, CDR2 FYEKMQ (reference sequence).